This T cell receptor (beta chain) was obtained from a study of T-cell reconstitution after alpha-beta-depleted transplantation in children. Study conclusions and caveats: Once a year had passed after transplant, T-cell counts and diversity came mostly from newly produced T cells. At around two months after transplant, the alpha-beta T cells were reportedly derived from several hundred expanded clones that came from non-depleted graft cells. High day-60 TCRbeta diversity in some patients came from surviving recipient T cells and thymic progenitors.

This clonotype was counted between two and nine times. Its target is not known. It was with unique molecular identifiers that the TCRbeta library was prepared. Via MiXCR, TCRdb re-called the PCR reads, giving one row per CDR3 protein. The data contain a few hundred thousand distinct CDR3 sequences, almost 8% of them singletons. V lost 5 bases, J lost 0 bases, and 5 bases lay in between. Germline CDR1 MNHNS, CDR2 SASEGT. This CDR3 comprises 13 residues. The sequenced sample was peripheral blood, obtained 360 days after TCRalphabeta/CD19-depleted stem cell transplant. The chain carries TRBV6-1 and TRBJ1-5; D gene uncertain. This receptor was obtained from a female patient between 2 and 10 years old who had a stem cell transplant for Fanconi anemia, so the T cells may come from the graft donor. The CDR3 DNA reads TGTGCCAGCAGTAAAATTAGCAATCAGCCCCAGCATTTT. It codes for CASSKISNQPQHF.